This T cell receptor (beta chain) was documented in a study of cytomegalovirus exposure and HLA in healthy donors (dated by TCRdb to about 2017). Concerning the study at large: An earlier analysis of approximately 640 of the donors reported approximately 300 Gb of sequence data and more than 90 million unique TCR beta sequences from approximately 180 million T cells. Class I and class II HLA loci were covered by the typing at four-digit resolution. In addition to the first cohort of approximately 650 subjects, a separate validation cohort of 120 different subjects was used. Because of strong linkage in the cohort, five DR-DQ haplotypes were treated as single units for association and clustering. Rather than using new phenotypic data, the later analysis identified candidate immune exposures from TCR beta sequences and from how often those sequences occurred across donors. A later genetic analysis took genome-wide SNP genotypes for about three fifths of the 666 donors and used that subset as a discovery cohort. Alongside the repertoire data, information on donor age, sex, ethnicity and CMV serostatus was compiled. An earlier analysis of approximately 580 of the donors used high-throughput TCR beta sequencing to judge whether each TCR beta V gene segment behaved as functional or pseudogenic. On average, 235,054 unique TCR beta nucleotide sequences were sequenced per donor among a few hundred genotyped donors of the cohort, with roughly 18% of those sequences being non-productive. An early release that covered about 600 HLA-typed donors contained about 300 gigabases of sequencing data and 65 million to 100 million unique TCR sequences. A later analysis re-examined previously published TCR beta repertoires from 500 to 700 donors and added high-resolution HLA genotyping to investigate patterns of TCR occurrence. To predict cytomegalovirus infection status, the study brought together high-throughput TCR immunosequencing, statistical association of individual TCRs with disease status, and machine learning. The study was designed to test whether signatures of past pathogen exposure could be identified by cataloging public T cell receptors. All discovery cohort repertoires had been generated on a single sequencing platform. Typing coverage varied by locus: roughly 620-640 donors for A, B, C, DRB1 and DQB1; roughly 520 for DQA1; more than 600 for DPA1; 400 to 480 for DPB1. The study used immunosequencing to profile the T cell repertoires of several hundred subjects and linked those repertoires to cytomegalovirus serostatus. Of the roughly 420 genotyped donors, 81% were placed in the genetic ancestry cluster associated with self-reported Caucasian donors.

What the work shows at the level of the full study, not this receptor alone: According to the authors, the approach could potentially be generalized to other disease states and immunological phenotypes. The sequencing pipeline was judged likely to have produced a cluster of highly shared sequence variants as a technical artifact. A later analysis reported that several top co-occurrence clusters appeared linked to parvovirus B19, influenza, CMV and Epstein-Barr virus. Correlated functional status among segregating V segments might reflect linkage disequilibrium, but an unknown experimental factor could not be ruled out. Immune exposure information for the cohort was limited to CMV serostatus. The earlier analysis of approximately 560 of the donors excluded roughly 16 rarely observed V segments, including chromosome 9 orphons, because counts were too low. Presence/absence analyses assumed roughly uniform sequencing depth across donors, an assumption that may not hold. A further reported finding was that TCR beta sequences accurately predicted the HLA-A and HLA-B alleles for most subjects in the first cohort. When HLA alleles, especially DR and DQ, strongly co-occurred, attributing TCR associations to individual alleles was difficult. Only TCR beta chains were sequenced in this cohort, and the absence of alpha or paired-chain data limited detectable features. V-gene and J-gene trimming of TCR beta chains was associated with a missense DCLRE1C variant in a later genetic analysis, and the association was replicated in an independent cohort. In a later analysis, most CMV-associated TCR beta chains were found to appear HLA-restricted, with HLA associations seemingly driven largely by CMV exposure. In a later analysis, 16,951 TCR beta sequences were associated with specific HLA alleles at a false discovery rate of 0.05. According to a later genetic analysis, donors in an Asian-associated ancestry cluster had fewer N-insertions in productive TCRs than the approximately 630-donor mean. Because HLA typing was missing for some donors at each locus, association tests included only the typed subset. Some IMGT-functional V segments, including TRBV6-2 and TRBV6-3, could not be told apart with the 87-base-pair reads, so those segments were excluded. Across donors, most TCR sequences were observed very rarely, whereas some public TCRs were present in many individuals. A later analysis found that TCR association rates varied across HLA loci, with DRB1 alleles showing the most associated TCRs and HLA-C alleles the fewest. The classifier was reported to diagnose cytomegalovirus status with high specificity and sensitivity in both the original and validation cohorts. A few of the identified cytomegalovirus-associated TCR beta chains were confirmed in vitro to be specific for cytomegalovirus antigens. An earlier analysis of approximately 500 of the donors showed that most TCR beta V segments appeared in productive rearrangements either about 87% or about 30% of the time, which broadly matched IMGT annotations. The study listed approximately 150 TCR beta chains as associated with cytomegalovirus. In a later analysis, HLA-associated TCR beta chains showed more clonal expansion and lower generation probabilities than non-associated chains that were equally common.

Libraries were prepared through the immunoSEQ multiplex PCR assay. For the multiplex PCR, a mixture combining 60 forward primers for TCR Vbeta segments and 13 reverse primers for TCR Jbeta segments was used. A multiplex PCR assay on genomic DNA amplified the CDR3 region of rearranged TCR beta genes. On the Illumina HiSeq System, the amplified TCR beta libraries were sequenced as 87-base-pair reads. The source study handled its data this way. A later analysis counted about 80 million unique TCR beta chains across the 650 to 700 repertoires, and roughly 9.9 million of these chains were shared by at least two donors. Raw reads were error-corrected and collapsed into unique sequences with a nearest-neighbor algorithm that merged closely related sequences to remove PCR and sequencing errors. Alignment of CDR3 sequences to IMGT reference sequences was used to assign V, D and J gene segments. For a sequence to be retained, at least a six-nucleotide match to both a V gene segment and a J gene segment was required. Rearrangements were called productive when the CDR3 lacked stop codons and stayed in frame with V and J; all others were non-productive. Following IMGT convention, CDR3 was defined as the stretch from the second conserved V-encoded cysteine to the conserved J-encoded phenylalanine. The earlier analysis of 500 to 600 of the donors excluded sequences that lacked an unambiguous match to a single V gene segment. In an earlier analysis of approximately 590 of the donors, a V segment was called functional when productive rearrangements were above 56.7%, and segregating when the standard deviation between donors exceeded 5%. A statistical classification framework was built to diagnose cytomegalovirus status from the catalog of TCR beta chain sequences. In a later analysis, V and J genes were assigned by comparing TCR nucleotide sequences against IMGT/GENE-DB human TR gene sequences. A later analysis assigned CDR3 sequences and most-parsimonious VDJ recombination scenarios with the TCRdist pipeline. In a later analysis, each TCR beta chain was defined by its CDR3 amino acid sequence together with its V-gene family, and reads without a unique V-gene family were excluded. To address suspected cross-contamination and a sequencing artifact, a later analysis removed 592 highly shared, low-generation-probability nucleotide sequences. In a later analysis, a clonal expansion index was calculated for each public chain from normalized within-repertoire ranks of inferred template counts. In a later analysis, generation probabilities were computed with a VDJ recombination model fitted to out-of-frame rearrangements, and the resulting probabilities were checked against IGoR. Hypergeometric tests were used in a later analysis to score TCR-TCR, TCR-HLA and TCR-CMV co-occurrence, with a repertoire-size bias correction applied to the TCR pairs. False discovery rates were estimated in a later analysis by permuting HLA or CMV assignments 20 times. A later analysis grouped co-occurring TCRs with DBSCAN, adding TCRdist sequence similarity when clustering within HLA-allele-positive subsets. Co-occurrence clustering excluded repertoires with fewer than 30,000 or more than 120,000 public chains, plus five with anomalous nucleotide sharing. Drawn from immuneACCESS, this table holds only the in-frame rearrangements with V and J called that TCRdb kept. Clones are partly lost; checked studies trace under half to an unresolved V gene and leave the rest unexplained. The V and J calls and clone size are taken from that table; D and trimming were inferred from the DNA. The sample has tens of thousands of clones on record. Jointly, the top ten make up about 1.8% of the sample.

The junction carries 13 bases between V and J, which are trimmed by 5 bases and 8 bases respectively. CDR1 MNHEY and CDR2 SMNVEV were looked up in the germline V gene (reference sequence). Including the terminal cysteine and phenylalanine, the CDR3 comprises 13 residues. Solely the CDR3 DNA is kept, with 39 bases framed from the first base. With respect to this clone: Its antigen remains unidentified.

The cohort consisted of 600 or so healthy bone marrow donors. All cohort members were sampled while nominally healthy, although unrecorded immune exposures were likely present. The donor was CMV seronegative and was included in the group of a few hundred seronegative cohort members. Each donor provided a peripheral blood sample, and peripheral blood mononuclear cells were used for TCR beta sequencing. The Qiagen DNeasy Blood Extraction Kit was used to extract genomic DNA from the blood cell samples. The TCR sequence derives from a woman under 40 in good health and CMV-seronegative. Material: PBMCs. The rearranged chain carries TRBV27 and TRBJ2-1, with an unclear D gene assignment. The encoded CDR3 is CASSPERPYEQFF. DNA sequence: TGTGCCAGCAGTCCCGAGCGTCCCTATGAGCAGTTCTTC.